This TCR beta chain originates from a study of blood T cell repertoires in COVID-19. As for the study in general: Italy, Spain and the United States were the sources of the convalescent and acute COVID-19 samples.

CDR1 and CDR2 from the germline V gene are MDHEN and SYDVKM. CDR3 length: 18 residues. With V trimmed by 5 bases and J by 3 bases, 19 bases remained unmatched. Only in-frame clones appear in the TCRdb table, and some are missing; sequencing was by immunoSEQ multiplex PCR. The table lists around 94,000 clones, approximately 86% of them singletons. The sequence derives from a man at least 80 years old with acute or convalescent COVID-19. The J gene is TRBJ2-7, the V gene TRBV28; 7 positions match TRBD2. Sequenced sample: peripheral blood. This chain's CDR3 is CASSPPLSRGWEGYEQYF. In DNA, the CDR3 is TGTGCCAGCAGTCCACCTTTATCCCGGGGGTGGGAGGGCTACGAGCAGTACTTC.